The 22 T cell receptor beta chains presented below share a single source sample, sequenced in a study of PD-1 blockade in classical Hodgkin lymphoma. Here immunoSEQ multiplex PCR was the method, and the copy in TCRdb shows in-frame clones only, minus some. Of over 25,000 clones listed, over 55% are singletons. Relapse after autologous stem cell transplantation occurred in every patient, and brentuximab vedotin exposure varied. Material: peripheral blood mononuclear cells (PBMCs), obtained before the second cycle of nivolumab. These TCRs come from a human donor with classical Hodgkin lymphoma.

The chain combines TRBV19 with TRBJ2-5; TRBD1 is a possible D gene (5 bases). V lost 5 bases and J 1 base, leaving 5 bases between the germline ends. Germline V gene sequence: CDR1 LNHDA, CDR2 SQIVND (reference sequence). The CDR3 totals 12 residues. The CDR3 here is CASSGAQETQYF. The CDR3 bases are TGTGCCAGTAGTGGGGCCCAAGAGACCCAGTACTTC.

The V gene is TRBV5-5, the J gene TRBJ1-2; TRBD1 aligns across 7 bases. Trimming at V came to 4 bases and at J to 1 base, leaving 7 bases not matched to a gene. From germline, CDR1 is SGHKS and CDR2 YYEKEE (reference sequence). CDR3 length: 15 amino acids. The CDR3 DNA follows: TGTGCCAGCAGCCCCCGGACAGGAATTAACTATGGCTACACCTTC. This encodes CASSPRTGINYGYTF.

The chain links TRBV19 to TRBJ1-3; D is unclear. The CDR3 sequence is 14 residues long. From germline, CDR1 is LNHDA and CDR2 SQIVND (reference sequence). Trimming stripped 7 bases from V and 0 bases from J, with 10 bases between. CDR3 bases: TGTGCCAGTAAGCTTGAGGGCTCTGGAAACACCATATATTTT. It specifies CASKLEGSGNTIYF. Complete variable domain (other parts from reference TRBV19 and TRBJ1-3): DGGITQSPKYLFRKEGQNVTLSCEQNLNHDAMYWYRQDPGQGLRLIYYSQIVNDFQKGDIAEGYSVSREKKESFPLTVTSAQKNPTAFYLCASKLEGSGNTIYFGEGSWLTVV.

The rearrangement joins TRBV27 to TRBJ2-1; D gene ambiguous. The V and J ends lost 1 base and 4 bases respectively, with 5 bases between them. Germline-derived CDR1 and CDR2 are MNHEY and SMNVEV (reference sequence). The CDR3 covers 13 residues. Written as DNA, the CDR3 is TGTGCCAGCAGTTTATTTTCTTACAATGAGCAGTTCTTC. Its protein product is CASSLFSYNEQFF.

The J gene is TRBJ2-5, the V gene TRBV2; unclear D gene. The CDR3 totals 14 residues. Per the germline V gene, CDR1 is SNHLY and CDR2 is FYNNEI. Trimming removed 2 bases at V and 2 bases at J, with 9 bases between. CDR3 protein: CASSEISLQETQYF. The CDR3 coding sequence is TGTGCCAGCAGTGAAATAAGCCTACAAGAGACCCAGTACTTC. The variable domain in full, completed from reference TRBV2 and TRBJ2-5, reads EPEVTQTPSHQVTQMGQEVILRCVPISNHLYFYWYRQILGQKVEFLVSFYNNEISEKSEIFDDQFSVERPDGSNFTLKIRSTKLEDSAMYFCASSEISLQETQYFGPGTRLLVL.

The rearrangement links TRBV2 to TRBJ2-7; D may correspond to TRBD1 or TRBD2 (5 bases each). Germline V CDR1 and CDR2: SNHLY, FYNNEI. Trimming removed 2 bases at V and 2 bases at J, with 13 bases between. CDR3 length: 15 amino acids. The CDR3 DNA reads as TGTGCCAGCAGTGAATTGAGGGGATCCCCCTACGAGCAGTACTTC. This encodes CASSELRGSPYEQYF.

This clone was seen more than once but under ten times. The chain recombines TRBV7-9 with TRBJ2-3; TRBD1 matches at 9 bases. CDR3 length: 15 amino acids. Germline V gives CDR1 SEHNR, CDR2 FQNEAQ (reference sequence). Unmatched junction bases numbered 2, after V lost 4 bases and J lost 0 bases. Written as DNA, the CDR3 is TGTGCCAGCAGCTCGGGACAGGGAAGCACAGATACGCAGTATTTT. The encoded protein is CASSSGQGSTDTQYF.

The gene calls are TRBV27 and TRBJ1-5; 9 bases map to TRBD1. Looked up from germline, CDR1 is MNHEY and CDR2 is SMNVEV (reference sequence). The CDR3 consists of 15 residues. Trimming took 6 bases from V and 2 from J; bases not matched to a gene: 5. CDR3: CASRQGAVGNQPQHF. CDR3 nucleotide sequence: TGTGCCAGCAGACAGGGGGCTGTCGGCAATCAGCCCCAGCATTTT.

The rearrangement uses TRBV5-6 and TRBJ2-5; no definite D call. This CDR3 is 12 amino acids long. Germline V CDR1 and CDR2: SGHDT, YYEEEE. Trimming removed 1 base at V and 5 bases at J, with 6 bases between. The CDR3 loop reads CASSLQRETQYF. In nucleotides, the CDR3 is TGTGCCAGCAGCTTGCAGAGGGAGACCCAGTACTTC.

The V gene is TRBV27, the J gene TRBJ1-1, with D possibly TRBD1 on 5 matching bases. Germline V lookup: CDR1 MNHEY, CDR2 SMNVEV (reference sequence). This CDR3 comprises 13 residues. V was pared by 3 bases and J by 7 bases, with 12 bases between. The CDR3 protein is CASSFGFRGEAFF. DNA of the CDR3: TGTGCCAGCAGTTTTGGTTTTAGGGGTGAAGCTTTCTTT.

This chain joins TRBV2 and TRBJ2-7; 9 nucleotides align to TRBD2. V lost 5 bases, J lost 7 bases, and 9 bases stayed unmatched. This CDR3 has 14 amino acids. Germline CDR1 is SNHLY and CDR2 is FYNNEI. The CDR3 protein is CASSPGTSPGEQYF. The DNA for the CDR3 is TGTGCCAGCAGTCCCGGGACTAGCCCGGGAGAGCAGTACTTC.

This clone has a handful of counts. This chain uses TRBV6-1 with TRBJ1-2, with D possibly being TRBD1 (5 bases). CDR3 length: 15 residues. CDR1 and CDR2 (germline): MNHNS, SASEGT. V was clipped by 1 base and J by 5 bases, with 14 bases between them. In nucleotides, the CDR3 is TGTGCCAGCAGTGAAGATCAGGGAACGTATTATGGCTACACCTTC. This encodes CASSEDQGTYYGYTF.

The chain employs TRBV19 and TRBJ1-3; TRBD1 is a possible D gene (6 bases). V lost 2 bases and J lost 0, with 14 bases in between. Germline V CDR1 and CDR2: LNHDA, SQIVND (reference sequence). The CDR3 sequence is 17 residues long. DNA for the CDR3: TGTGCCAGTAGTATATCGGGGACATCCAGCTCTGGAAACACCATATATTTT. Translated, it gives CASSISGTSSSGNTIYF.

V usage is TRBV2 and J usage is TRBJ2-1; a weak D match, TRBD2 (6 bases). Germline V gives CDR1 SNHLY, CDR2 FYNNEI. The CDR3 length is 19 residues. Trimming shortened V by 0 bases and J by 5 bases, and 23 bases separated the two germline ends. The CDR3 DNA reads TGTGCCAGCAGTGAAGCTCTGGAGGGCCTGGATTTCTGGAACAATGAGCAGTTCTTC. Its protein is CASSEALEGLDFWNNEQFF.

V gene TRBV5-6 combines with J gene TRBJ1-1, with TRBD1 identical over 7 bases. Per the germline V gene, CDR1 is SGHDT and CDR2 is YYEEEE. V lost 0 bases, J lost 7 bases, and 3 bases stayed unmatched. The CDR3 totals 13 residues. DNA for the CDR3: TGTGCCAGCAGCTTGGGACAGGGTAATGAAGCTTTCTTT. Protein: CASSLGQGNEAFF.

This clone came up a few times. The chain combines TRBV27 with TRBJ2-1; either TRBD1 or TRBD2 may supply D (5 bases each). The V gene's germline CDR1 is MNHEY and CDR2 SMNVEV (reference sequence). V was pared by 4 bases and J by 0 bases, with 19 bases between. There are 18 residues in the CDR3. The CDR3 protein is CASSWGKAGWGSYNEQFF. The CDR3, as DNA: TGTGCCAGCAGTTGGGGGAAAGCAGGGTGGGGCTCCTACAATGAGCAGTTCTTC.

The J gene is TRBJ1-1, the V gene TRBV28; no clear D gene. Looked up from germline, CDR1 is MDHEN and CDR2 is SYDVKM. V dropped 2 bases and J dropped 1 base, with 5 bases sitting between them. This CDR3 has 13 residues. The CDR3 bases are TGTGCCAGCAGTTTAATCCAGAACACTGAAGCTTTCTTT. Its protein is CASSLIQNTEAFF.

The genes are TRBV19 and TRBJ2-1, with a tentative D call TRBD2 (5 bases). Germline loops: CDR1 LNHDA, CDR2 SQIVND (reference sequence). Trimming left V 7 bases short and J 2 bases short, with 18 bases between. CDR3 length equals 16 residues. The CDR3 coding sequence is TGTGCCAGTATTCCAGAAGTGTTCGGGACCTACAATGAGCAGTTCTTC. Translating gives CASIPEVFGTYNEQFF.

The rearrangement uses TRBV30 and TRBJ1-2; D ambiguous. The CDR3 covers 13 residues. Germline V gene data show CDR1 as GTSNPN and CDR2 as SVGIG (reference sequence). V dropped 5 bases and J dropped 4 bases, with 14 bases sitting between them. The CDR3 reads CAWSVQIGYGYTF. Written as DNA, the CDR3 is TGTGCCTGGTCTGTACAGATTGGCTATGGCTACACCTTC.

The rearrangement uses TRBV19 and TRBJ2-7, with 7 positions matching TRBD1. Germline trimming cut 2 bases from V and 2 bases from J; bases unmatched to any gene: 3. From germline, CDR1 is LNHDA and CDR2 SQIVND (reference sequence). The CDR3 runs to 14 residues. The CDR3 protein is CASSIYRGAYEQYF. The DNA of the CDR3 is TGTGCCAGTAGTATATACAGGGGAGCCTACGAGCAGTACTTC.

In nucleotides, the CDR3 is TGTGCCAGCAGTGAAAGCAGGCTTCTAGCCAAAAACATTCAGTACTTC. Translated: CASSESRLLAKNIQYF. This chain uses TRBV2 with TRBJ2-4; D not certain. This CDR3 has 16 amino acids. Trimming removed 2 bases at V and 0 bases at J, with 11 bases between. Germline CDR1 is SNHLY and CDR2 is FYNNEI.

The chain uses TRBV27 and TRBJ1-1; TRBD1 might be the D (6 bases). In germline, CDR1 is MNHEY, CDR2 SMNVEV (reference sequence). V gave up 3 bases and J gave up 0 bases, with 14 bases separating them. This CDR3 comprises 16 residues. The CDR3 is CASSFLGAGMNTEAFF. CDR3 nucleotides: TGTGCCAGCAGTTTCCTGGGGGCGGGGATGAACACTGAAGCTTTCTTT.